This T cell receptor (beta chain) was retrieved from a study of CD8+CD57+ T cells in acquired aplastic anemia. Study summary: Mean yield of DNA from sorted CD4+ and CD8+ cells was roughly 3.4 ug. Sequencing produced an average of about 10 million reads per healthy donor for CD4+ cells. The study's findings and limits: A significant difference in CD8+ Simpson's diversity between patients and controls was not found. Shared by patients and controls, almost 30 CD8+ CDR3s were abundant in patients.

Regarding this clonotype: The antigen remains undetermined. One base away lies a much larger clone, so this may be a sequencing read error.

Germline loops: CDR1 SGHDN, CDR2 FVKESK. The CDR3 loop spans 15 amino acids. Investigators profiled TCR beta VDJ and CDR3 from genomic DNA template. Via MiXCR, TCRdb re-called the reads, giving one row per CDR3 protein. This sample yields about 170,000 distinct CDR3 sequences, of which roughly 48% are seen a single time; 1.1% belongs to the top ten. The chain carries TRBV14 and TRBJ2-2; D possibly corresponds to TRBD2 (5 bases). Material: sorted CD4+, CD8+, or CD8+CD57+ T cells (not recorded which) from PBMCs. This sequence originates from a human donor in good health. CDR3 nucleotide sequence: TGTGCCAGCAGCCAATTCAGTCAAAACACCGGGGAGCCGTTTTTT. Amino acid sequence: CASSQFSQNTGEPFF.